One T cell receptor (beta chain) is described in this entry. Its specificity is not known. Assay: immunoSEQ multiplex PCR; the TCRdb copy retains only in-frame clones and omits some. The sample contains approximately 50,000 clones, 75% to 90% of which appear only once. These data originate in a study of T cell responses to AZD1222 COVID-19 vaccine. Findings of the study overall: Repertoire sampling was restricted to post-peak T cell response timepoints. Females outnumbered males among donors, who were mostly white British; clonal diversity was possibly underestimated. Spike-spanning, vaccine-associated CD4 TCRs were dominant at 160-218 and 743-854.

Germline trimming cut 7 bases from V and 4 bases from J; bases unmatched to any gene: 17. The CDR3 is 17 residues long. Germline assignment: CDR1 MDHEN and CDR2 SYDVKM. The sequence was obtained from an adult who received the AZD1222 COVID-19 vaccine. This specimen consisted of peripheral blood, obtained 28 days after the second AZD1222 dose. The chain links TRBV28 to TRBJ2-3; 7 nucleotides align to TRBD2. The CDR3 sequence is CASIRTGGVTSSDTQYF. CDR3 DNA: TGTGCCAGCATTCGGACTGGGGGGGTAACCTCTTCAGATACGCAGTATTTT.